This T cell receptor beta chain originates from a study of CD8 T cells in ankylosing spondylitis. MiXCR, applied by TCRdb to the 5' RACE reads, yields one record per CDR3 protein. This table holds 250,000 to 300,000 distinct CDR3 sequences, over 15% found once. The CDR3 consists of 17 residues. From germline, CDR1 is MNHEY and CDR2 SMNVEV (reference sequence). V shed 2 bases and J shed 4 bases, with 15 bases lying between them. The sequence was obtained from a male donor with ankylosing spondylitis or in good health (not recorded which). The V and J genes are TRBV27 and TRBJ1-6; D ambiguous. The material sequenced was blood, either unsorted or a sorted T cell fraction (not recorded which). CDR3 nucleotide sequence: TGTGCCAGCAGTTTAGTCGGGCAGAGTGATTATAATTCACCCCTCCACTTT. Its protein product is CASSLVGQSDYNSPLHF.